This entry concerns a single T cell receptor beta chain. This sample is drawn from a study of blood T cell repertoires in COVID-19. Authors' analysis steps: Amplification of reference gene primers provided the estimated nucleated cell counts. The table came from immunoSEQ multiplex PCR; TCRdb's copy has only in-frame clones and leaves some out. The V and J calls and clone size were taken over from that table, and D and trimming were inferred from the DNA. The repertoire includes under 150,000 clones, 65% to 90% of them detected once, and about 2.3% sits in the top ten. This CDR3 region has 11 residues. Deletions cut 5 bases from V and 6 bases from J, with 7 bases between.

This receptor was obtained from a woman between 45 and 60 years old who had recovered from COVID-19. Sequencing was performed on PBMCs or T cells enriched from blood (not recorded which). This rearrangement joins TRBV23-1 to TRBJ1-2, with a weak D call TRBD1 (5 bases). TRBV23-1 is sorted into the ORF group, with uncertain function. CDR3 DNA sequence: TGCGCCAGCAGTGACAGCGATGGCTACACCTTC. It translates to CASSDSDGYTF.